What follows are 27 T cell receptor beta chains derived from one specimen sequenced in a study of OX40 agonist ivuxolimab in advanced cancers. Data came from immunoSEQ multiplex PCR; TCRdb stores just in-frame clones and leaves some out. The sample holds tens of thousands of clones; about four fifths are singletons and the top ten take 6% to 7.5%. The specimen was CD4+ or CD8+ T cells sorted from blood, collected in a trial of the OX40 agonist ivuxolimab. The source is an adult with an advanced solid tumor such as melanoma, head and neck, liver or kidney cancer.

The rearrangement joins TRBV29-1 to TRBJ2-3; no definite D call. CDR1 SQVTM and CDR2 ANQGSEA come from the germline V gene. The V gene lost 3 bases and the J gene lost 4 bases, with 11 bases spanning the gap. The CDR3 sequence is 13 residues long. CDR3: CSVDDREPDTQYF. The CDR3 DNA is TGCAGCGTTGATGACCGCGAGCCAGATACGCAGTATTTT.

The genes are TRBV28 and TRBJ2-7; 7 positions agree with TRBD1. Trimming cost V 5 bases and J 2 bases; bases outside gene matches: 6. Germline V CDR1 and CDR2: MDHEN, SYDVKM. The CDR3 has 14 amino acids. CDR3 DNA sequence: TGTGCCAGCAGTACCCCAAGGGGGCCCTACGAGCAGTACGTC. Translated, it gives CASSTPRGPYEQYV.

The rearrangement links TRBV28 to TRBJ2-3; the D call may be TRBD1 or TRBD2 (6 bases each). Germline CDR1 and CDR2: MDHEN and SYDVKM. The CDR3 is 14 residues long. Between the trimmed V and J ends, which lost 5 bases and 1 base, there was a span of 10 bases. Here the CDR3 reads CASSPGARTDTQYF. CDR3 coding DNA: TGTGCCAGCAGTCCGGGGGCTCGCACAGATACGCAGTATTTT.

The gene calls are TRBV6-5 and TRBJ2-2; D is possibly TRBD2 (6 bases). Germline CDR1 reads MNHEY; CDR2 reads SVGAGI. V was pared by 0 bases and J by 1 base, with 6 bases between. The CDR3 is 15 amino acids. The CDR3 DNA reads TGTGCCAGCAGTTACTCGGGGGGGAACACCGGGGAGCTGTTTTTT. This gives the protein CASSYSGGNTGELFF.

CDR3 region: CASSVVDFGYNEQFF. In DNA, the CDR3 is TGTGCCAGCAGCGTAGTGGATTTCGGGTACAATGAGCAGTTCTTC. The chain has TRBV9 and TRBJ2-1, with unresolved D. Trimming took off 0 bases at V and 4 bases at J, with 11 bases between the two ends. Looked up from germline, CDR1 is SGDLS and CDR2 is YYNGEE. This CDR3 has 15 residues.

The genes are TRBV6-5 and TRBJ1-4; TRBD1 is a possible D gene (6 bases). The germline V gene encodes CDR1 MNHEY and CDR2 SVGAGI. Trimming took off 2 bases at V and 8 bases at J, with 12 bases between the two ends. The CDR3 length is 14 residues. The chain's CDR3 is CASSYGQGREKLFF. The CDR3 DNA is TGTGCCAGCAGTTACGGGCAGGGGAGGGAAAAACTGTTTTTT.

The chain carries TRBV27 and TRBJ2-7; the D is unclear. The germline V and J ends were trimmed by 2 bases and 2 bases, with 7 bases remaining between them. The CDR3 totals 13 residues. The germline gives CDR1 MNHEY, CDR2 SMNVEV (reference sequence). CDR3 in amino acids: CASSLGRTYEQYF. In nucleotides, the CDR3 is TGTGCCAGCAGTTTAGGCAGGACCTACGAGCAGTACTTC.

The rearrangement joins TRBV9 to TRBJ2-3, with D perhaps being TRBD1 or TRBD2 (7 bases each). V lost 3 bases to trimming and J lost 3 bases, with 14 bases between them. Looked up from germline, CDR1 is SGDLS and CDR2 is YYNGEE. This CDR3 spans 15 amino acids. CDR3 coding DNA: TGTGCCAGCAGCGGGGAGGGGGCATCAACAGATACGCAGTATTTT. Encoded protein: CASSGEGASTDTQYF. Based on the CDR3 plus reference TRBV9 and TRBJ2-3, the full variable domain is DSGVTQTPKHLITATGQRVTLRCSPRSGDLSVYWYQQSLDQGLQFLIQYYNGEERAKGNILERFSAQQFPDLHSELNLSSLELGDSALYFCASSGEGASTDTQYFGPGTRLTVL.

This clone was seen more than once but under ten times. This rearrangement joins TRBV7-2 to TRBJ2-7, with 13 bases aligning to TRBD2. CDR1 and CDR2 from the germline V gene are SGHTA and FQGNSA. The CDR3 runs 15 residues. J was trimmed by 2 bases and V by 5 bases; bases with no gene match: 3. The CDR3 is CASSQGLAGTYEQYF. Written as DNA, the CDR3 is TGTGCCAGCAGCCAGGGACTAGCGGGGACCTACGAGCAGTACTTC.

The chain has TRBV7-8 and TRBJ1-2; unclear D gene. V was pared by 3 bases and J by 6 bases, with 11 bases between. This CDR3 spans 13 amino acids. From germline, CDR1 is SGHVS and CDR2 FQNEAQ. The CDR3 DNA reads as TGTGCCAGCAGCTTCAGGACGACGGATGGCTACACCTTC. This translates into CASSFRTTDGYTF.

This rearrangement joins TRBV10-3 to TRBJ2-7; no clear D gene. CDR1 and CDR2 (germline): ENHRY, SYGVKD. The CDR3 runs to 13 residues. Trimming took off 0 bases at V and 2 bases at J, with 5 bases between the two ends. CDR3 protein: CAISESGTYEQYV. CDR3 in DNA: TGTGCCATCAGTGAGTCTGGAACCTACGAGCAGTACGTC.

The V gene is TRBV6-6, the J gene TRBJ2-3; the match to TRBD1 covers 7 bases. Germline V CDR1 and CDR2: MNHNY, SVGAGI (reference sequence). The CDR3 is 15 amino acids. Trimming removed 4 bases from V and 1 base from J; junction bases left unmatched: 5. CDR3 DNA: TGTGCCAGCAGTTCAACCGGGACAGGCACAGATACGCAGTATTTT. Protein sequence: CASSSTGTGTDTQYF.

This clone was recorded a few times. The chain carries TRBV5-1 and TRBJ1-1; D is undetermined. Germline V lookup: CDR1 SGHRS, CDR2 YFSETQ. This CDR3 spans 16 amino acids. Trimming took off 4 bases at V and 5 bases at J, with 21 bases between the two ends. CDR3 in amino acids: CASSPYGGFGETEAFF. The CDR3 DNA reads as TGCGCCAGCAGCCCCTACGGCGGGTTTGGGGAGACTGAAGCTTTCTTT. The whole variable domain, filled in from reference TRBV5-1 and TRBJ1-1, reads KAGVTQTPRYLIKTRGQQVTLSCSPISGHRSVSWYQQTPGQGLQFLFEYFSETQRNKGNFPGRFSGRQFSNSRSEMNVSTLELGDSALYLCASSPYGGFGETEAFFGQGTRLTVV.

The chain joins TRBV4-1 to TRBJ1-2; unclear D gene. The CDR3 length is 15 residues. Trimming cost V 1 base and J 2 bases, with 11 bases left between them. Germline loops: CDR1 MGHRA, CDR2 YSYEKL. The CDR3 DNA reads TGCGCCAGCAGCCAAGTCTCCATGGGAAACTATGGCTACACCTTC. This encodes CASSQVSMGNYGYTF.

In its sample, this clone was seen once. The CDR3 protein is CASSLGGNTEAFF. The CDR3 DNA reads as TGTGCCAGCAGCTTGGGGGGGAACACTGAAGCTTTCTTT. This chain links TRBV5-5 with TRBJ1-1; D call uncertain. Germline values: CDR1 SGHKS, CDR2 YYEKEE (reference sequence). The CDR3 totals 13 residues. V was trimmed by 0 bases and J by 1 base, leaving 4 bases between them.

V gene TRBV19 combines with J gene TRBJ2-7; D is possibly TRBD1 (5 bases). Trimming stripped 7 bases from V and 2 bases from J, with 12 bases between. There are 13 residues in the CDR3. CDR1 is LNHDA, CDR2 SQIVND, per germline (reference sequence). CDR3 DNA sequence: TGTGCCAGTATGGACACCGTTACCTACGAGCAGTACTTC. Translating it yields CASMDTVTYEQYF.

This clone has just a few counts. This sequence joins TRBV30 and TRBJ1-1; no clear D. Germline lookup yields CDR1 GTSNPN and CDR2 SVGIG (reference sequence). The CDR3 runs to 13 residues. V lost 2 bases and J lost 3, with 10 bases in between. The CDR3 loop reads CAWSQSGYTEAFF. CDR3 nucleotide sequence: TGTGCCTGGAGTCAATCGGGCTACACTGAAGCTTTCTTT. The whole variable domain, remainder taken from reference TRBV30 and TRBJ1-1, is SQTIHQWPATLVQPVGSPLSLECTVEGTSNPNLYWYRQAAGRGLQLLFYSVGIGQISSEVPQNLSASRPQDRQFILSSKKLLLSDSGFYLCAWSQSGYTEAFFGQGTRLTVV.

The chain couples TRBV28 to TRBJ2-5; either TRBD1 or TRBD2 may supply D (5 bases each). Germline V gene sequence: CDR1 MDHEN, CDR2 SYDVKM. The CDR3 is 12 residues long. Between the trimmed V and J ends, which lost 8 bases and 5 bases, there was a span of 12 bases. The CDR3 coding sequence is TGTGCCAGCGAGGGGAAGAAGGAGACCCAGTACTTC. Translated, it gives CASEGKKETQYF.

Remarks on this clone: Other DNA sequences of this sample code for an identical CDR3. The CDR3: CASSVTASGSGEQYF. Written as DNA, the CDR3 is TGTGCCAGCAGCGTAACCGCTAGTGGGAGCGGTGAGCAGTACTTC. V is TRBV9 and J is TRBJ2-7; a possible D gene is TRBD2 (5 bases). Germline values: CDR1 SGDLS, CDR2 YYNGEE. This CDR3 region has 15 residues. V was clipped by 1 base and J by 7 bases, with 18 bases between them.

This clone was observed a few times. This chain connects TRBV19 to TRBJ1-1, with D uncertain. This CDR3 has 14 residues. Between the trimmed V and J ends, which lost 5 bases and 2 bases, there was a span of 12 bases. Looked up from germline, CDR1 is LNHDA and CDR2 is SQIVND (reference sequence). CDR3 coding DNA: TGTGCCAGTAGTGTGGGCCCTTTTAACACTGAAGCTTTCTTT. Protein sequence: CASSVGPFNTEAFF.

The chain has TRBV7-2 and TRBJ2-7; 10 bases are shared with TRBD2. CDR3 size: 19 residues. J gave up 4 bases and V 1 base, and 16 bases lay outside the gene matches. Germline V gene lookup returns CDR1 SGHTA and CDR2 FQGNSA. CDR3 sequence: CASSLVLAGVIEAGYEQYF. The CDR3 coding sequence is TGTGCCAGCAGCTTAGTGCTAGCGGGAGTGATTGAGGCTGGTTACGAGCAGTACTTC.

V and J are TRBV28 and TRBJ2-1; TRBD2 agrees at 16 bases. The CDR3 is 15 amino acids. Germline CDR1 is MDHEN and CDR2 is SYDVKM. Germline trimming cut 9 bases from V and 10 bases from J; bases unmatched to any gene: 9. CDR3 region: CASTGLAGGLGEQFF. CDR3 coding DNA: TGTGCCAGTACGGGACTAGCGGGAGGGCTAGGAGAGCAGTTCTTC.

This sequence joins TRBV28 and TRBJ2-2, with D possibly TRBD2 on 5 matching bases. The germline V gene has CDR1 MDHEN and CDR2 SYDVKM. Trimming stripped 1 base from V and 1 base from J, with 19 bases between. The CDR3 totals 19 residues. CDR3 protein: CASSLFLSLLEENTGELFF. CDR3 bases: TGTGCCAGCAGTTTATTTTTATCTCTTTTGGAGGAGAACACCGGGGAGCTGTTTTTT.

The chain employs TRBV27 and TRBJ2-7; 9 bases map to TRBD2. Germline CDR1 reads MNHEY; CDR2 reads SMNVEV (reference sequence). V lost 5 bases and J lost 3; bases outside the gene matches: 5. The CDR3 consists of 14 residues. Written as DNA, the CDR3 is TGTGCCAGCAGTCCGACTAGCGGTCTCTACGAGCAGTACTTC. This codes for CASSPTSGLYEQYF.

This clone was seen a single time. This chain uses TRBV11-2 with TRBJ2-2, with no clear D. The germline V gene encodes CDR1 SGHAT and CDR2 FQNNGV. The CDR3 covers 14 residues. Between the trimmed V and J ends, which lost 3 bases and 2 bases, there was a span of 7 bases. As DNA, the CDR3 is TGTGCCAGCAGCTTCGGCACCAACACCGGGGAGCTGTTTTTT. It is translated as CASSFGTNTGELFF.

V and J are TRBV19 and TRBJ2-6, with D possibly matching TRBD2 (5 bases). V was shortened by 3 bases and J by 1 base, with 16 bases between the two germline ends. The CDR3 loop spans 18 amino acids. The germline gives CDR1 LNHDA, CDR2 SQIVND (reference sequence). In DNA form, the CDR3 reads TGTGCCAGTAGTATCGGACGGAGGCTCGATTCTGGGGCCAACGTCCTGACTTTC. Its translation is CASSIGRRLDSGANVLTF.

The chain has TRBV27 and TRBJ2-1; 9 positions agree with TRBD2. CDR1 is MNHEY and CDR2 is SMNVEV in the germline V gene (reference sequence). V lost 6 bases to trimming and J lost 4 bases; unmatched junction nucleotides: 4. The length of the CDR3 is 14 residues. The CDR3 sequence: CASRTAGGYNEQFF. In DNA, the CDR3 is TGTGCCAGCAGAACAGCGGGGGGATACAATGAGCAGTTCTTC.